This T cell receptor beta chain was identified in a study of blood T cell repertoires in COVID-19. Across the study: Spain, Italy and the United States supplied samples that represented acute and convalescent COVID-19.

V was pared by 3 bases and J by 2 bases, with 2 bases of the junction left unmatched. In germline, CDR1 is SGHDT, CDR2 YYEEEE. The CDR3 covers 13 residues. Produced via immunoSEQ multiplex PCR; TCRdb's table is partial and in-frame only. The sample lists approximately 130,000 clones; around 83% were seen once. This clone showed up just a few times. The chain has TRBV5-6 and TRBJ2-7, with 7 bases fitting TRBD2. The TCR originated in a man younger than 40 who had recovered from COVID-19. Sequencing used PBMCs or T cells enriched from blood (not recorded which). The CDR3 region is CASSSLAAYEQYV. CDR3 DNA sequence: TGTGCCAGCAGCTCCCTAGCGGCCTACGAGCAGTACGTC.